This entry describes one T cell receptor (beta chain). These data originate in a study of blood T cell repertoires in COVID-19. Overall study context: From the United States, Italy and Spain came samples of acute and convalescent COVID-19. PBMCs, B-cell-depleted T cells, or T cells provided the cDNA or gDNA that made up the material.

In the authors' methods: Scientists estimated how many nucleated cells there were by amplifying reference gene primers. The data were produced by immunoSEQ multiplex PCR, yet TCRdb's version contains in-frame clones alone and is incomplete. D and trimming were read from the DNA, whereas the V and J calls and clone size are those reported in that table. This sample carries some 180,000 clones, around 81% of them seen once, and the ten largest clones take approximately 11%. Patients from Seattle were sampled longitudinally, starting during active infection. The sequence derives from a woman between 35 and 50 years old with COVID-19, enrolled during active disease. The sequenced sample consisted of peripheral blood.

CDR3 nucleotide sequence: TGTGCCAGCCGGGGATCCGGCGGCAATGAGCAGTTCTTC. It is translated as CASRGSGGNEQFF. V gene TRBV30 combines with J gene TRBJ2-1, with D possibly TRBD2 on 5 matching bases. The germline gives CDR1 GTSNPN, CDR2 SVGIG (reference sequence). V dropped 8 bases and J dropped 6 bases, with 17 bases sitting between them. This CDR3 has 13 amino acids.